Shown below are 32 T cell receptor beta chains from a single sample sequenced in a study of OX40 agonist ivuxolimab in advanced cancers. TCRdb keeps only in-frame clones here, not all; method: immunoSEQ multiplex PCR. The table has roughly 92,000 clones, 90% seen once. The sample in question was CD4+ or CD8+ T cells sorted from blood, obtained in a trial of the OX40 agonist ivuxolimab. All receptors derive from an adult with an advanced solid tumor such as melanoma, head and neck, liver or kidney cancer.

The CDR3 loop is CASSVEAGVIYEQYF. The CDR3 bases are TGTGCCAGCAGCGTAGAGGCGGGGGTAATCTACGAGCAGTACTTC. The chain uses TRBV9 and TRBJ2-7; the match to TRBD2 covers 7 bases. With V trimmed by 0 bases and J by 3 bases, 6 bases remained unmatched. Germline V gives CDR1 SGDLS, CDR2 YYNGEE. The CDR3 runs 15 residues.

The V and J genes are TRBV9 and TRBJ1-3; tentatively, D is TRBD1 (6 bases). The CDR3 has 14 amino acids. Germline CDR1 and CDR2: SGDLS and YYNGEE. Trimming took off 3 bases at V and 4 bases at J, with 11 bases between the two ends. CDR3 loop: CASSARGGGNTIYF. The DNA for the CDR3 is TGTGCCAGCAGCGCCAGGGGCGGGGGAAACACCATATATTTT.

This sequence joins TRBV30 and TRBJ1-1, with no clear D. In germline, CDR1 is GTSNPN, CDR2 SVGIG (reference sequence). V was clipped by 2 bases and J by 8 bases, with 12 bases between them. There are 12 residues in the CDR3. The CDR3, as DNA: TGTGCCTGGAGTCGAGGAGGCGCCGAAGCTTTCTTT. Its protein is CAWSRGGAEAFF.

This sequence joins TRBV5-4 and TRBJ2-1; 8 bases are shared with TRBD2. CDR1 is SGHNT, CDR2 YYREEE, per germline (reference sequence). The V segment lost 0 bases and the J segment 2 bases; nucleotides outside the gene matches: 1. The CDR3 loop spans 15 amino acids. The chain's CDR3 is CASSLDSGTYNEQFF. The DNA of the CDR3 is TGTGCCAGCAGCTTGGATAGCGGGACCTACAATGAGCAGTTCTTC.

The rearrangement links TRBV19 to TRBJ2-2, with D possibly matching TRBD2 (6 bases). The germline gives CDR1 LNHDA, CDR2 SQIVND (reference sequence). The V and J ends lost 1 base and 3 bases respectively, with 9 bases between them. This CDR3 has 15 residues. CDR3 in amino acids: CASSIGGDYTGELFF. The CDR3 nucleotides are TGTGCCAGTAGTATAGGAGGGGACTACACCGGGGAGCTGTTTTTT.

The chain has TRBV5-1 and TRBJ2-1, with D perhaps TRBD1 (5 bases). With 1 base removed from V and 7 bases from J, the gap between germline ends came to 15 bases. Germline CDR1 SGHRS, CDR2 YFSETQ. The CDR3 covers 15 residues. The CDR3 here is CASSLFLQGVNEQFF. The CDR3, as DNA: TGCGCCAGCAGCTTGTTCCTCCAGGGCGTAAATGAGCAGTTCTTC. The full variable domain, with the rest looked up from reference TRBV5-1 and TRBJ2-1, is KAGVTQTPRYLIKTRGQQVTLSCSPISGHRSVSWYQQTPGQGLQFLFEYFSETQRNKGNFPGRFSGRQFSNSRSEMNVSTLELGDSALYLCASSLFLQGVNEQFFGPGTRLTVL.

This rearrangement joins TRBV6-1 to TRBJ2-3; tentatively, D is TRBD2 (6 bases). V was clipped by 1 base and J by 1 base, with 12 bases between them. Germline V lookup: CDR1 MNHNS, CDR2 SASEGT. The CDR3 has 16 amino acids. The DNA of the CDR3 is TGTGCCAGCAGTGAAGTAGGGCCGGGGGGCACAGATACGCAGTATTTT. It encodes CASSEVGPGGTDTQYF.

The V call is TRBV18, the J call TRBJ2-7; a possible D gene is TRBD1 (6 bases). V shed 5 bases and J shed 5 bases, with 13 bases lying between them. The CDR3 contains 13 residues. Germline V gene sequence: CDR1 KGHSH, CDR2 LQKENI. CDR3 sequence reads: CASSFGQGNEQYF. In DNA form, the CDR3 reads TGTGCCAGCTCATTCGGTCAGGGGAACGAGCAGTACTTC.

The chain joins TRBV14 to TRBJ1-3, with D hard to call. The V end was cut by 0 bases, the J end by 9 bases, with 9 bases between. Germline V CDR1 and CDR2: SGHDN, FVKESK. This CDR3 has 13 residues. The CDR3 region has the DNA TGTGCCAGCAGCCAAGATTTAGAGGGCACCATATATTTT. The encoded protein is CASSQDLEGTIYF.

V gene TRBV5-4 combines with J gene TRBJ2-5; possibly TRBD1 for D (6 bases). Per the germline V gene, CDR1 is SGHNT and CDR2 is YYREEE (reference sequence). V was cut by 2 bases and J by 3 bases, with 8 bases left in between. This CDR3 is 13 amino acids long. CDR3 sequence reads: CASSFPGEETQYF. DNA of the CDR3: TGTGCCAGCAGCTTTCCAGGGGAAGAGACCCAGTACTTC.

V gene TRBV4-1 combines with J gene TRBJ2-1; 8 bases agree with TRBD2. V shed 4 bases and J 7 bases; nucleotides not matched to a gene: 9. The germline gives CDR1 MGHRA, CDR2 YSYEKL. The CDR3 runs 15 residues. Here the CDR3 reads CASSPLRASGNEQFF. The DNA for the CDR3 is TGCGCCAGCAGCCCCTTAAGGGCTAGCGGGAATGAGCAGTTCTTC.

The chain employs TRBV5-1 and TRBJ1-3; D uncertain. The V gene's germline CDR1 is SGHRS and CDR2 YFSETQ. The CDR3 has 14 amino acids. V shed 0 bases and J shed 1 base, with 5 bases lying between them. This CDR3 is CASSLDGSGNTIYF. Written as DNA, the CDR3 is TGCGCCAGCAGCTTGGACGGTTCTGGAAACACCATATATTTT.

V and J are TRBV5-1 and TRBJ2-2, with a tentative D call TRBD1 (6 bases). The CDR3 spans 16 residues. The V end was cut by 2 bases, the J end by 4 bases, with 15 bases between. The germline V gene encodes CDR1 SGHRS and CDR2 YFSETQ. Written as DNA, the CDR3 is TGCGCCAGCAGCTTACAACTGACCAGGGGCACCGGGGAGCTGTTTTTT. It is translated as CASSLQLTRGTGELFF.

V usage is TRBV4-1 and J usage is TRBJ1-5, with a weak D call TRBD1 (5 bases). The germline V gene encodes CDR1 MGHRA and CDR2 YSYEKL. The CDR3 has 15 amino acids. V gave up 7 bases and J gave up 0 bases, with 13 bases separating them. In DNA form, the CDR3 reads TGCGCCAGCACTCCGGGACTTCTTAGCAATCAGCCCCAGCATTTT. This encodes CASTPGLLSNQPQHF.

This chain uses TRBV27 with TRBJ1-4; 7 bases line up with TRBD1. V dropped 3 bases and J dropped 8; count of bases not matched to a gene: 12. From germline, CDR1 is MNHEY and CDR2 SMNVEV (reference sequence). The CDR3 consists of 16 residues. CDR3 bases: TGTGCCAGCAGTTTCCAACAGGGGATGGTAGAAGAAAAACTGTTTTTT. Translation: CASSFQQGMVEEKLFF.

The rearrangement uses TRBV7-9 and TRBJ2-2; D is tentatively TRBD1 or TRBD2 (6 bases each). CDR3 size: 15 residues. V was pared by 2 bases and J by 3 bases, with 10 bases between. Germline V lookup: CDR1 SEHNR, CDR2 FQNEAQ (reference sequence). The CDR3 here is CASSLTGADTGELFF. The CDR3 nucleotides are TGTGCCAGCAGCTTAACGGGGGCGGACACCGGGGAGCTGTTTTTT.

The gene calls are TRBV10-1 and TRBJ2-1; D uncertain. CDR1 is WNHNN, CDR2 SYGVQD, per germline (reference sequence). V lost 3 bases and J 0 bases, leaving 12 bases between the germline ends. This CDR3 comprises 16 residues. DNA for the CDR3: TGCGCCAGCAGTGATACGTTAGAAGCCTCCTACAATGAGCAGTTCTTC. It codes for CASSDTLEASYNEQFF.

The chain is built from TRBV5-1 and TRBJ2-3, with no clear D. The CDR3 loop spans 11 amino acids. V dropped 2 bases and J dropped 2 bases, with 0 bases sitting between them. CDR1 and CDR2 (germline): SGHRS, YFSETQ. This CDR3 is CASSFTDTQYF. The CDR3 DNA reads TGCGCCAGCAGCTTCACAGATACGCAGTATTTT. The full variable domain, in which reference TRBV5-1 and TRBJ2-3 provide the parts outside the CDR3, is KAGVTQTPRYLIKTRGQQVTLSCSPISGHRSVSWYQQTPGQGLQFLFEYFSETQRNKGNFPGRFSGRQFSNSRSEMNVSTLELGDSALYLCASSFTDTQYFGPGTRLTVL.

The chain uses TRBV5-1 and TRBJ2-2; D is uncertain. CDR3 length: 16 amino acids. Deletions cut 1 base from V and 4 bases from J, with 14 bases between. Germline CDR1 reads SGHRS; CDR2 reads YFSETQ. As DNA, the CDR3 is TGCGCCAGCAGCTTGACCCCGGGTAGCAGCACCGGGGAGCTGTTTTTT. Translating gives CASSLTPGSSTGELFF.

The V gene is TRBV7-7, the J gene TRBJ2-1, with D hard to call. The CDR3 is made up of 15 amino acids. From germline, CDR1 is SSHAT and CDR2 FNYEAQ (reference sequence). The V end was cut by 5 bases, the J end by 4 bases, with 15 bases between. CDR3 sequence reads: CASSPDASRYNEQFF. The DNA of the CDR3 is TGTGCCAGCAGCCCCGATGCTTCTAGGTACAATGAGCAGTTCTTC. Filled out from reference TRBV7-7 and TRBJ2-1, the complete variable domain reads GAGVSQSPRYKVTKRGQDVTLRCDPISSHATLYWYQQALGQGPEFLTYFNYEAQPDKSGLPSDRFSAERPEGSISTLTIQRTEQRDSAMYRCASSPDASRYNEQFFGPGTRLTVL.

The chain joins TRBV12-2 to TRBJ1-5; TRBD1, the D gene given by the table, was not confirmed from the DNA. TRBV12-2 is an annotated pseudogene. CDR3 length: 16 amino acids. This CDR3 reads CASRLARGQNNQPQHF. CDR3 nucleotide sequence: TGTGCAAGTCGCTTAGCTAGGGGACAGAACAATCAGCCCCAGCATTTT.

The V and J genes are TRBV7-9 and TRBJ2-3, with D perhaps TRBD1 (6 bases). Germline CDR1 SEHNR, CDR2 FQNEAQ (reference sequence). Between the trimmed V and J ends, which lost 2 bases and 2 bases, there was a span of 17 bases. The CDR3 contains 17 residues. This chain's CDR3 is CASSLWGWGQYTDTQYF. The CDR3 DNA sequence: TGTGCCAGCAGCTTATGGGGGTGGGGACAATACACAGATACGCAGTATTTT.

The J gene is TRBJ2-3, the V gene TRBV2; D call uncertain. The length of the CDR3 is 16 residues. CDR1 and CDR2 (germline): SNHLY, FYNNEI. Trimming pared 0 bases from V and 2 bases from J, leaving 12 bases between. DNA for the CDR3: TGTGCCAGCAGTGAAGCTCGAGTATTTGACACAGATACGCAGTATTTT. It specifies CASSEARVFDTDTQYF.

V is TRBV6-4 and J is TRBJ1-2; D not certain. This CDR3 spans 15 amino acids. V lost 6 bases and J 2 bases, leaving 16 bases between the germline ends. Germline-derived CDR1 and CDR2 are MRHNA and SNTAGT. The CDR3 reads CASRPTNEGNYGYTF. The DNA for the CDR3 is TGTGCCAGCAGGCCCACGAACGAAGGGAACTATGGCTACACCTTC.

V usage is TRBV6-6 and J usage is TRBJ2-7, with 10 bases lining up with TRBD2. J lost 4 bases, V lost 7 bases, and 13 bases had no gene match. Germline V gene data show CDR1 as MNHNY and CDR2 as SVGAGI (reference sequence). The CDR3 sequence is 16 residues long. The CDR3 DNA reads TGTGCCAGCACGTCTAGCGGGAGTAAAGACCGGTACGAGCAGTACTTC. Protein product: CASTSSGSKDRYEQYF.

DNA of the CDR3: TGTGCCAGCAGCGAGTCCAGGGAGCAGTACTTC. Protein product: CASSESREQYF. The gene calls are TRBV6-1 and TRBJ2-7, with D hard to call. The V gene's germline CDR1 is MNHNS and CDR2 SASEGT. CDR3 length: 11 residues. Trimming took 6 bases from V and 7 from J, leaving 10 bases between them.

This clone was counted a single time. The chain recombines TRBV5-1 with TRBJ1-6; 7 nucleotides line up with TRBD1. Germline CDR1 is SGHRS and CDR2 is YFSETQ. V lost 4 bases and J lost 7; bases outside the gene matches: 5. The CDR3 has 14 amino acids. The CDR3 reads CASSEGQRNSPLHF. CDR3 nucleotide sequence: TGCGCCAGCAGCGAGGGACAGAGAAATTCACCCCTCCACTTT.

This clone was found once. CDR3 in DNA: TGTGCCAGCAGTTACGGGGGACCTATCACAGATACGCAGTATTTT. Encoded protein: CASSYGGPITDTQYF. The chain carries TRBV6-5 and TRBJ2-3, with D tentatively TRBD1 or TRBD2 (5 bases each). Germline values: CDR1 MNHEY, CDR2 SVGAGI. The germline V and J ends were trimmed by 2 bases and 2 bases, with 11 bases remaining between them. The CDR3 length is 15 residues.

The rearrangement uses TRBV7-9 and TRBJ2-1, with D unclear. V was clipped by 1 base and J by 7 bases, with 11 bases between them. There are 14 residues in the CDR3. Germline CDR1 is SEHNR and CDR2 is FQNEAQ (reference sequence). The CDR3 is CASSLDLVRNEQFF. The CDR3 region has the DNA TGTGCCAGCAGCTTAGATCTGGTACGTAATGAGCAGTTCTTC.

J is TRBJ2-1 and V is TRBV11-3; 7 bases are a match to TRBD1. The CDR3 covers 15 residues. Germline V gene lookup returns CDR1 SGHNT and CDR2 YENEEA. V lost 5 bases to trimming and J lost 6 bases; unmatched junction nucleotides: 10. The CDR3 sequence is CASSPQDRAGNEQFF. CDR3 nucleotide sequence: TGTGCCAGCAGCCCACAAGACAGGGCCGGCAATGAGCAGTTCTTC.

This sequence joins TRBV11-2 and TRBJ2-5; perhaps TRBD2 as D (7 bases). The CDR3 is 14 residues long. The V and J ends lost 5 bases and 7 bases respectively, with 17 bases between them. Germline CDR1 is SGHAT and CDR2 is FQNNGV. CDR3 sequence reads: CASSPGGPKGTQYF. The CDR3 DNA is TGTGCCAGCAGCCCGGGGGGCCCAAAGGGGACCCAGTACTTC.

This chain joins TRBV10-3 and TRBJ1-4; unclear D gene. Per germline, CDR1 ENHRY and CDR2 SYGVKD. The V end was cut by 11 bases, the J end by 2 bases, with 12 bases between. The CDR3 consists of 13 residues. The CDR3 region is CASTRATNEKLFF. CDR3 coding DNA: TGTGCCTCTACACGGGCGACTAATGAAAAACTGTTTTTT.